The source of this T cell receptor (beta chain) is a study of preoperative IRX-2 immunotherapy in early breast cancer. This CDR3 spans 15 amino acids. The ends lost 4 bases at V and 2 bases at J; junction bases unmatched: 4. Germline loops: CDR1 LNHDA, CDR2 SQIVND (reference sequence). The protocol was immunoSEQ multiplex PCR, while the TCRdb copy is restricted to in-frame clones and leaves out a portion. The table lists roughly 11,000 clones, roughly 80% of them singletons. The treatment here: preoperative locoregional IRX-2 cytokine immunotherapy. Patients received preoperative, locoregional IRX-2 cytokine immunotherapy in a phase Ib study.

This clonotype originated in a human donor with breast cancer. The specimen was lymph node tissue, collected before IRX-2 immunotherapy. The chain links TRBV19 to TRBJ1-4; 7 positions match TRBD1. The CDR3 region has the DNA TGTGCCAGTAGTAACAAGGGGGCTACTAATGAAAAACTGTTTTTT. Translated, it gives CASSNKGATNEKLFF.